This T cell receptor beta chain is from a study of cytomegalovirus exposure and HLA in healthy donors. The study, taken as a whole, reports: Later work associated 16,951 TCR beta sequences with HLA alleles at 0.05 false discovery rate. Later work showed greater clonal expansion in HLA-associated TCR beta chains than in equally common others. Exclusion applied to some V segments, including TRBV6-2 and TRBV6-3, as they were indistinguishable.

Primers included in the PCR were 60 Vbeta and 13 Jbeta primers. Using immunoSEQ multiplex PCR, the repertoire was profiled, and TCRdb retains in-frame clones only, with some absent. Of 200,000 to 300,000 clones in the sample, roughly four fifths were seen once. V dropped 3 bases and J dropped 1; count of bases not matched to a gene: 4. The CDR3 is 16 amino acids. Germline V CDR1 and CDR2: SEHNR, FQNEAQ (reference sequence). For this clone: No antigen is known for it.

Source material: PBMCs. This receptor was identified in a woman aged 40-49 years in good health and CMV-seropositive. The chain carries TRBV7-9 and TRBJ2-7; 12 nucleotides match TRBD1. CDR3 region: CASSFGGQGASYEQYF. CDR3 bases: TGTGCCAGCAGCTTCGGGGGACAGGGGGCATCCTACGAGCAGTACTTC.